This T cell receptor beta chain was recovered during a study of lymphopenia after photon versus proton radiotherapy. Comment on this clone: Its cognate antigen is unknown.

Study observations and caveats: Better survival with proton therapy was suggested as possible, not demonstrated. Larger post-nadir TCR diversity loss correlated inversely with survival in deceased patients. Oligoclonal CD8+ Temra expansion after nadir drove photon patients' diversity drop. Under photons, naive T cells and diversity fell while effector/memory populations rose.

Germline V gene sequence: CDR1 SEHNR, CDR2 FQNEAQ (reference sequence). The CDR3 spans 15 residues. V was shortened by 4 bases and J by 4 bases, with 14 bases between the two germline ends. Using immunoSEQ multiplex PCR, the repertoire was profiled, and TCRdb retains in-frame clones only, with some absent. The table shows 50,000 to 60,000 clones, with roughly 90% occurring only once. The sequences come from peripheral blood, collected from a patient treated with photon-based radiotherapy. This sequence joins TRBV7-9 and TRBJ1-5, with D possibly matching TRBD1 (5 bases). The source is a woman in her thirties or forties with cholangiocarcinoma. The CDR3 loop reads CASSSNDRLNQPQHF. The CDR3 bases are TGTGCCAGCAGCTCAAATGACAGACTGAATCAGCCCCAGCATTTT.